These 5 T cell receptor beta chains came from one sample sequenced in a study of blood T cell repertoires in COVID-19. Sequencing used immunoSEQ multiplex PCR; TCRdb keeps in-frame clones, though not all of them. The data contain 210,000 or so clones, about four fifths of them singletons. The sample was peripheral blood. These receptors were collected from a woman older than 75 with acute or convalescent COVID-19.

The genes are TRBV19 and TRBJ1-2, with a weak D call TRBD1 (5 bases). This CDR3 is 15 amino acids long. Germline V CDR1 and CDR2: LNHDA, SQIVND (reference sequence). The V end was cut by 3 bases, the J end by 6 bases, with 17 bases between. The DNA of the CDR3 is TGTGCCAGTAGTATCTCGCAGGGTTTAGGGGATGGCTACACCTTC. Its translation: CASSISQGLGDGYTF.

This clone has only one observation. V is TRBV28 and J is TRBJ1-2; unclear D gene. In germline, CDR1 is MDHEN, CDR2 SYDVKM. The CDR3 loop spans 13 amino acids. V was pared by 1 base and J by 8 bases, with 11 bases between. The CDR3 protein is CASSLSRVGGYTF. In nucleotides, the CDR3 is TGTGCCAGCAGTTTATCGAGGGTTGGGGGCTACACCTTC.

V and J are TRBV11-3 and TRBJ2-3; D uncertain. Germline V CDR1 and CDR2: SGHNT, YENEEA. This CDR3 has 14 residues. V was cut by 10 bases and J by 4 bases, with 18 bases left in between. CDR3 protein: CATAPPPRADTQYF. The CDR3 DNA reads as TGTGCCACAGCCCCCCCACCCCGGGCAGATACGCAGTATTTT. Supplemented by reference TRBV11-3 and TRBJ2-3, the full variable domain reads EAGVVQSPRYKIIEKKQPVAFWCNPISGHNTLYWYLQNLGQGPELLIRYENEEAVDDSQLPKDRFSAERLKGVDSTLKIQPAELGDSAVYLCATAPPPRADTQYFGPGTRLTVL.

The chain has TRBV14 and TRBJ2-7; 7 positions match TRBD2. After removal of 6 bases from V and 6 bases from J, the junction contained 11 bases not matched to a gene. Per the germline V gene, CDR1 is SGHDN and CDR2 is FVKESK. The CDR3 extends over 14 amino acids. The CDR3 loop is CASSGGGLVGEQYF. CDR3 in DNA: TGTGCCAGCAGTGGCGGGGGATTGGTCGGCGAGCAGTACTTC.

This clone was seen more than once but under ten times. The CDR3 DNA sequence: TGTGCCAGCAGCGCTGGGACTAAGCAGTACTTC. Translation: CASSAGTKQYF. The chain couples TRBV7-9 to TRBJ2-7; TRBD2 matches at 7 bases. Losses at the gene ends were 5 bases for V and 8 bases for J; bases not matched to a gene: 3. CDR3 length: 11 amino acids. Germline CDR1 and CDR2: SEHNR and FQNEAQ (reference sequence).